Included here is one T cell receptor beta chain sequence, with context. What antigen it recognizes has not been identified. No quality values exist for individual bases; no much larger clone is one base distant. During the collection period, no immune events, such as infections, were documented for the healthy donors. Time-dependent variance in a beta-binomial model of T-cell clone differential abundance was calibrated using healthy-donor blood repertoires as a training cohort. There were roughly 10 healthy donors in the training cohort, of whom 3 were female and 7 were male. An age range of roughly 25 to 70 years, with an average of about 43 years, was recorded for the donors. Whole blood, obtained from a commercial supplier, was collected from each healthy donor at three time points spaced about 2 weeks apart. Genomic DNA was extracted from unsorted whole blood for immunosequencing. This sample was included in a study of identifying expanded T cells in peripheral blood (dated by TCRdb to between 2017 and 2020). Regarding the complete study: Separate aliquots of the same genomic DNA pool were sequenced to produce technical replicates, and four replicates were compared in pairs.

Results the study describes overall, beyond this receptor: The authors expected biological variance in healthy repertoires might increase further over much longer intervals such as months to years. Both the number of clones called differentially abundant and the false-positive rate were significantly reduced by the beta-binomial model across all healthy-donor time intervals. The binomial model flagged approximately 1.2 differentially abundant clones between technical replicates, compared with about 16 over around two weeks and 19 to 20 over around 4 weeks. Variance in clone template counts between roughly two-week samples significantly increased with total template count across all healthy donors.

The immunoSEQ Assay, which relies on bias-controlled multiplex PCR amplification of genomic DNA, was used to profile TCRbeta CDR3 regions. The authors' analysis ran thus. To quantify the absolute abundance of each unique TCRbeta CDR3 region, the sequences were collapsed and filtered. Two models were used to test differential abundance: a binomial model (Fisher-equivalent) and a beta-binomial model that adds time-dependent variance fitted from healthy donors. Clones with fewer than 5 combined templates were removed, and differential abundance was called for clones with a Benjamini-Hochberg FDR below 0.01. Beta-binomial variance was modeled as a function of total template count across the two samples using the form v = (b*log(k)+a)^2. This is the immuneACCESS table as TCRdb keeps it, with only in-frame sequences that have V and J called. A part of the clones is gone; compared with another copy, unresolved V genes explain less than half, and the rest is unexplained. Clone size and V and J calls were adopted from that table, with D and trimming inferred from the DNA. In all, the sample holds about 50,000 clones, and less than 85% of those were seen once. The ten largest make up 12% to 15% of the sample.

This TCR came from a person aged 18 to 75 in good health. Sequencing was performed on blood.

The encoded CDR3 is CASSLGAGVNTEAFF. The sequenced DNA is TGTGCCAGCAGCTTAGGTGCGGGGGTGAACACTGAAGCTTTCTTT. The rearrangement joined TRBV7-2 to TRBJ1-1; a tentative D match to TRBD1 spans 5 bases. V is shortened by 1 base, J by 0 bases, and the region joining them spans 9 bases. CDR1 and CDR2, looked up from the germline V gene, are SGHTA and FQGNSA. The CDR3 runs 15 amino acids, cysteine and phenylalanine included. The entry retains the CDR3 DNA only, 45 bases that are in frame from base 1.